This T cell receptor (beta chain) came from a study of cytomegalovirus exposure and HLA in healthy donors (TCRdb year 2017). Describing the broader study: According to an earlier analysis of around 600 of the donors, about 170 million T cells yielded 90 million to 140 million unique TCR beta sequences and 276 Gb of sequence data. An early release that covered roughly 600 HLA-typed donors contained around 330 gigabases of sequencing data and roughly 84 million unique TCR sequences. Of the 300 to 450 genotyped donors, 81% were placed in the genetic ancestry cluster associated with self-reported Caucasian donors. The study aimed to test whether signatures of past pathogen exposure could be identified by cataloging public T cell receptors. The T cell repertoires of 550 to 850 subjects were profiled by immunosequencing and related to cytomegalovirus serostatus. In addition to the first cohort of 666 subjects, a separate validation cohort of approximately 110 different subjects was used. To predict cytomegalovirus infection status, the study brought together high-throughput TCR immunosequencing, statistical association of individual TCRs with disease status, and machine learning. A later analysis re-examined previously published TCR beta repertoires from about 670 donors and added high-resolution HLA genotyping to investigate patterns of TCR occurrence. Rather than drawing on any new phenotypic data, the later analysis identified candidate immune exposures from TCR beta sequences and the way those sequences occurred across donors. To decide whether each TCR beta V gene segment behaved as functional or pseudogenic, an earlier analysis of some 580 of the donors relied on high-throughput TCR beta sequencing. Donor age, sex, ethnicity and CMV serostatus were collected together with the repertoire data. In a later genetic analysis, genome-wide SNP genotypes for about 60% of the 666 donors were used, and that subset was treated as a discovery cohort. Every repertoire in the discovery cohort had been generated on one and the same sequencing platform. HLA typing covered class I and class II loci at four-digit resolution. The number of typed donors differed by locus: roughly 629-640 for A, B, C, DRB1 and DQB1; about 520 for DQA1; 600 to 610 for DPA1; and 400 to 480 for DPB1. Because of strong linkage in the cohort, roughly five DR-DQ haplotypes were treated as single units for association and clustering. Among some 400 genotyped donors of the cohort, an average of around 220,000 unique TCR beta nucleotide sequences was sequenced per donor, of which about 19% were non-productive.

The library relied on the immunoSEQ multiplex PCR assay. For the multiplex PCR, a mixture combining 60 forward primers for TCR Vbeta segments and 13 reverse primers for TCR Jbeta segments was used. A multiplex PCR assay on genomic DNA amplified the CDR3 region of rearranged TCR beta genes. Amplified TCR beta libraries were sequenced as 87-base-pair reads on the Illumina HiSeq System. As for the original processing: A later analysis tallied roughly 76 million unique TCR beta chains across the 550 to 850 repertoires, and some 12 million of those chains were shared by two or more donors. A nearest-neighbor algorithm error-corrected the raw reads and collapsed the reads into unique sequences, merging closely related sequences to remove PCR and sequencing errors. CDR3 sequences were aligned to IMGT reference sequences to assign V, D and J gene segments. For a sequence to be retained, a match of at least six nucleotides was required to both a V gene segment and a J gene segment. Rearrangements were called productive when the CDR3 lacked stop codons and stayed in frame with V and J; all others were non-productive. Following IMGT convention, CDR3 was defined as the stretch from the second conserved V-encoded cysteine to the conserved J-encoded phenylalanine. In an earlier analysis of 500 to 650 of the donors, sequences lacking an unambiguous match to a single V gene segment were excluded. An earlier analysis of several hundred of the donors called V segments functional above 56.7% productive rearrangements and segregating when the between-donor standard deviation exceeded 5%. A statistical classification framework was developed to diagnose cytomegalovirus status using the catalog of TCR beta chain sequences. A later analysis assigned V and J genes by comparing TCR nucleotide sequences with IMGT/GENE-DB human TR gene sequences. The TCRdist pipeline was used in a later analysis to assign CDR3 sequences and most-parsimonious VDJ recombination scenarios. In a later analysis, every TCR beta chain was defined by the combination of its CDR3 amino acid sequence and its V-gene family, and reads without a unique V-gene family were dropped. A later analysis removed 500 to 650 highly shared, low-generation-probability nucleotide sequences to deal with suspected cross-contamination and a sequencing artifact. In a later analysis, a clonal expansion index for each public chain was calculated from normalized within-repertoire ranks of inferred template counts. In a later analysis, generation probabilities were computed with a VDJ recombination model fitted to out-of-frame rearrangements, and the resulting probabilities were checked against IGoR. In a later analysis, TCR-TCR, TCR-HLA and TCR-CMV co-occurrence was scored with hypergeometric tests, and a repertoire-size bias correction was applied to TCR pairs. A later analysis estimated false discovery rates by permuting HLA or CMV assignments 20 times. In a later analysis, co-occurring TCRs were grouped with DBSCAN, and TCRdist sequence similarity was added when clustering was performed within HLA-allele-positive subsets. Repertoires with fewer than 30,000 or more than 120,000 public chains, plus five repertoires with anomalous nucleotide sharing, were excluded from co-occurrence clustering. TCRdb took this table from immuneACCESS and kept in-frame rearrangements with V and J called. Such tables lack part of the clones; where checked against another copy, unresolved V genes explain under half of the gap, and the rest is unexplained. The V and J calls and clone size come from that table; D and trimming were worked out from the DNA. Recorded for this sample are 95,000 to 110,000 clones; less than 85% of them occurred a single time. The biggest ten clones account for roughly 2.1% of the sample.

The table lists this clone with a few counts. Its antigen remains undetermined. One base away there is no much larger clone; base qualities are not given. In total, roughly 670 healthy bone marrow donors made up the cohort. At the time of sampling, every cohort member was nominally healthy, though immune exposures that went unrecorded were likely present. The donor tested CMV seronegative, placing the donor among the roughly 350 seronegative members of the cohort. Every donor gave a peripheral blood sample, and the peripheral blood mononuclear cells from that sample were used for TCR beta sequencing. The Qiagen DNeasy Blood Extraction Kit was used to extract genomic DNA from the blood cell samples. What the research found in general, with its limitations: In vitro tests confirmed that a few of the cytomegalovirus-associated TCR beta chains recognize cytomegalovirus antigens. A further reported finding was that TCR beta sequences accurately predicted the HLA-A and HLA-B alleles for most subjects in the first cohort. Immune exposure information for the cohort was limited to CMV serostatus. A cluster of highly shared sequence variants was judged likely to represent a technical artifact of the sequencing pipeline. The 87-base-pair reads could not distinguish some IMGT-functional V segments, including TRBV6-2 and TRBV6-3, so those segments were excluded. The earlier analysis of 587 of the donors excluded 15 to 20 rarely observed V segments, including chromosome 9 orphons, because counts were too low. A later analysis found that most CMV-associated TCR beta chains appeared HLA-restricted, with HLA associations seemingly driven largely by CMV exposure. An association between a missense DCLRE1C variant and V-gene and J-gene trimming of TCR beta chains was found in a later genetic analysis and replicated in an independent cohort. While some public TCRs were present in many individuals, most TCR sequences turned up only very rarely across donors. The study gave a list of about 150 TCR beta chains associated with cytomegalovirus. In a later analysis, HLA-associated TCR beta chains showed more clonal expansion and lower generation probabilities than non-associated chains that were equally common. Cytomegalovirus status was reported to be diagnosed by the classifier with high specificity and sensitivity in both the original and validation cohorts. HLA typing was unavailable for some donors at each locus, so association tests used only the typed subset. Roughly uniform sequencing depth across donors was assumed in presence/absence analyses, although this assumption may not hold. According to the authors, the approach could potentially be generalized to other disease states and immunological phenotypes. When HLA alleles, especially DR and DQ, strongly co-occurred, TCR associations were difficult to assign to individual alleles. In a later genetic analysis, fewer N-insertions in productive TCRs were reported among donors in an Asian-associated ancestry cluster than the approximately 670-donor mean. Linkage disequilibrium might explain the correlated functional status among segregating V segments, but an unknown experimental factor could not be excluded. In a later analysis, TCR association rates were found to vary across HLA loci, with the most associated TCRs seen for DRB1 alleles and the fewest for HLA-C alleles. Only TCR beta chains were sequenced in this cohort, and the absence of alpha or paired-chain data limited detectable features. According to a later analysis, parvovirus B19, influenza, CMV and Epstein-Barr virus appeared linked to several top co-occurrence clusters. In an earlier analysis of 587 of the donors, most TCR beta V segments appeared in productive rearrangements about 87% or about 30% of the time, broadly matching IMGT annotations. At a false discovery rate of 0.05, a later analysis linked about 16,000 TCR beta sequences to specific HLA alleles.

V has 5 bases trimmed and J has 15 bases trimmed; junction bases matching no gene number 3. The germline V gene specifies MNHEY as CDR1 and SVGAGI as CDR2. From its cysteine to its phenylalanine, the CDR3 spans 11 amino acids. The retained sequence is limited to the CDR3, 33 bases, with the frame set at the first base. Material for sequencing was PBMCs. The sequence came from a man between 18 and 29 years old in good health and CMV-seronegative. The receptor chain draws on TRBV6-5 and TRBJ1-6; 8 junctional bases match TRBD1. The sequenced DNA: TGTGCCAGCAGTCGTGGACAGGGCCTCCACTTT. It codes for CASSRGQGLHF.